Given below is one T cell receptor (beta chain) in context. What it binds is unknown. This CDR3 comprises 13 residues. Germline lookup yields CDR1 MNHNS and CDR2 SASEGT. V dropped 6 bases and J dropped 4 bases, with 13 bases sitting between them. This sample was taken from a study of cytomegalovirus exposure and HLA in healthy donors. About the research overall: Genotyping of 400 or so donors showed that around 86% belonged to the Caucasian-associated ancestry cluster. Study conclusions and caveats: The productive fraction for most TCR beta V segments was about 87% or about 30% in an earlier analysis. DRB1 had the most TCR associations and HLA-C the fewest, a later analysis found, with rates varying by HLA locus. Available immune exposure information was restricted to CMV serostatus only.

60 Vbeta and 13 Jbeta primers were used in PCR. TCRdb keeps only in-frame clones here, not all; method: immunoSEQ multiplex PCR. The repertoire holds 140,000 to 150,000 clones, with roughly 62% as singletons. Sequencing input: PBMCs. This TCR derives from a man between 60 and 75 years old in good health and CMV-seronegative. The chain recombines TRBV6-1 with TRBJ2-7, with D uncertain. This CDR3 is CASSPTLEYEQYF. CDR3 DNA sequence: TGTGCCAGCAGCCCCACTCTAGAGTACGAGCAGTACTTC.